One T cell receptor beta chain is described in this entry. Next came a second PCR, run for about 6 to 12 cycles, which used a sample-barcoded 5' primer along with a J-beta primer mix. TCRdb ran MiXCR on the 5' RACE reads and lists one entry per CDR3 protein. The table has hundreds of thousands of distinct CDR3 sequences, 52% seen once. The data belong to a study of blood T cells in healthy people across ages. From germline, CDR1 is SGHVS and CDR2 FQNEAQ. The germline V and J ends were trimmed by 4 bases and 2 bases, with 18 bases remaining between them. CDR3 length: 16 residues. The sequence derives from an elderly woman in good health. The material sequenced was blood. The chain links TRBV7-8 to TRBJ2-7; no firm D call. CDR3 amino acids: CASSSRDLLTPYEQYF. As DNA, the CDR3 is TGTGCCAGCAGCTCACGTGATCTTTTAACCCCCTACGAGCAGTACTTC.